This T cell receptor beta chain was recovered during a study of control samples from healthy donors and cancer patients. Data came from immunoSEQ multiplex PCR; TCRdb stores just in-frame clones and leaves some out. The sample comprises fewer than 200,000 clones, around 88% of which are singletons, and roughly 5.3% rests with the top ten. Germline CDR1 and CDR2: SGHRS and YFSETQ. Trimming cost V 3 bases and J 1 base, with 10 bases left between them. The CDR3 extends over 14 amino acids. The sample was blood. The chain is built from TRBV5-1 and TRBJ1-1, with D possibly TRBD1 on 6 matching bases. The TCR sequence derives from a woman aged 25 to 39 in good health. The CDR3 nucleotides are TGCGCCAGCAGCTCGGGACACCCGAACACTGAAGCTTTCTTT. Encoded protein: CASSSGHPNTEAFF.